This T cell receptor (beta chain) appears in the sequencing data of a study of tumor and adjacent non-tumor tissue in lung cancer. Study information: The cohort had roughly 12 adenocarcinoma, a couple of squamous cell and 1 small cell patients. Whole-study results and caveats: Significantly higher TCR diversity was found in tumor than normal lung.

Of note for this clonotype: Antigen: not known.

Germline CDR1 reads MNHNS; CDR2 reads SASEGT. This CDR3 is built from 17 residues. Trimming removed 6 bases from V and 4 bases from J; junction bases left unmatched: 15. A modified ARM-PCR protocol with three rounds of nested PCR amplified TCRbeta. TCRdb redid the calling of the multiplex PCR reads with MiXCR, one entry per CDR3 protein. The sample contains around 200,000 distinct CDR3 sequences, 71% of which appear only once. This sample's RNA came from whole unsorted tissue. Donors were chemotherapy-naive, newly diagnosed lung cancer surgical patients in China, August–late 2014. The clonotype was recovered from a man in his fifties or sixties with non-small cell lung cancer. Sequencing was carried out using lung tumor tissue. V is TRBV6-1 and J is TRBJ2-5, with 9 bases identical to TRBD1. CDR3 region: CASRGGTGTGNRETQYF. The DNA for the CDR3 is TGTGCCAGCAGGGGAGGGACCGGGACAGGGAACCGAGAGACCCAGTACTTC.